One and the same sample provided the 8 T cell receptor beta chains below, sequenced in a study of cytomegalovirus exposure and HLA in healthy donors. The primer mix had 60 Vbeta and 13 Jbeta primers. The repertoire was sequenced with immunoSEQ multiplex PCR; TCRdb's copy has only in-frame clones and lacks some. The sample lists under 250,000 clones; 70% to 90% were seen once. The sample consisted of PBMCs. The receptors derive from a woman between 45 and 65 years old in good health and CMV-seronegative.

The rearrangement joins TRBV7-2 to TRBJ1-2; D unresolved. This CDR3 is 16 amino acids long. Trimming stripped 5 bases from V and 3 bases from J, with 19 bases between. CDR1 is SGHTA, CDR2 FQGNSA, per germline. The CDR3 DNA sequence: TGTGCCAGCAGCCCACAGATGTGGGTTTCGGACTATGGCTACACCTTC. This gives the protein CASSPQMWVSDYGYTF.

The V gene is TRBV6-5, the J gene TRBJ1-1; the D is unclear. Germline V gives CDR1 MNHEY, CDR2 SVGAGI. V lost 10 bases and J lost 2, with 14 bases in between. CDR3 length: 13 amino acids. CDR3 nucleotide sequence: TGTGCCACCACCAGAAACTATAACACTGAAGCTTTCTTT. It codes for CATTRNYNTEAFF.

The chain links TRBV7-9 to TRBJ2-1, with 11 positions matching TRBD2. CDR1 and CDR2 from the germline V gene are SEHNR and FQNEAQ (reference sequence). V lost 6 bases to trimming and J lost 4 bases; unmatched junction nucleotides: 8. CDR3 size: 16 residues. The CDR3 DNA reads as TGTGCCAGCAGAAACCCGGGACTAGCGGATTACAATGAGCAGTTCTTC. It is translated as CASRNPGLADYNEQFF.

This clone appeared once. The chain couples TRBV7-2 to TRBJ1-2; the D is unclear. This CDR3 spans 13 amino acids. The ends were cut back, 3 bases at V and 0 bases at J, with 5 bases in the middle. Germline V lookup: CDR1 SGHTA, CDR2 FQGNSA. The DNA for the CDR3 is TGTGCCAGCAGCTTTCCTCCTAACTATGGCTACACCTTC. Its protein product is CASSFPPNYGYTF.

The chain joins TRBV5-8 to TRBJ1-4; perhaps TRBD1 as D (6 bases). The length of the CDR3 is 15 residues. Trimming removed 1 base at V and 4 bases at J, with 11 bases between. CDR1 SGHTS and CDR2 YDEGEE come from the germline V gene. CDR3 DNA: TGTGCCAGCAGCTTGTGGCAGGGGAGTAATGAAAAACTGTTTTTT. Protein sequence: CASSLWQGSNEKLFF.

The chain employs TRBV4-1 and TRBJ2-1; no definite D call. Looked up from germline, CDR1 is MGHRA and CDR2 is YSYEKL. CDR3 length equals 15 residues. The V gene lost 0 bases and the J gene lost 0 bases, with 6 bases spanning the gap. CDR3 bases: TGCGCCAGCAGCCAAGAACCTAGCTCCTACAATGAGCAGTTCTTC. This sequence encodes CASSQEPSSYNEQFF.

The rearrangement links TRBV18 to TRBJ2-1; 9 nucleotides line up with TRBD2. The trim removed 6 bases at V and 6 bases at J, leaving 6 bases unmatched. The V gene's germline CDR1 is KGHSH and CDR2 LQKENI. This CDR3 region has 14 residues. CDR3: CASSSGLATNEQFF. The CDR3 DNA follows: TGTGCCAGCTCGTCTGGACTAGCGACCAATGAGCAGTTCTTC.

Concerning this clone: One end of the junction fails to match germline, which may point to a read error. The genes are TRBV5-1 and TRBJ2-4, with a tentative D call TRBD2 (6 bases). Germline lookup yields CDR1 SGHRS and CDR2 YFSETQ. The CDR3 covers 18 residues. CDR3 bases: TGCGCCAGCAGCCCGACGGGGGTGGGAGCGGGCACCAAGAACATTCAGTACTTC. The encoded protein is CASSPTGVGAGTKNIQYF.